These T cell receptor beta chains were read from a single sample in a study of blood T cell repertoires in COVID-19. Using immunoSEQ multiplex PCR, the repertoire was profiled, and TCRdb retains in-frame clones only, with some absent. The sample carries roughly 35,000 clones, about nine tenths recorded once. Sequencing was done on a sample of peripheral blood. Receptor source: a man between 65 and 85 years old with acute or convalescent COVID-19. The CDR3 runs from the conserved cysteine through the conserved F or W. The D gene is left open where the match is weak. Size values are once, few and many counts, or a class for expanded clones, and some rows have none.

TRBJ1-4 NA TRBV7-8 NA TGTGCCAGCAGCCCAACAGGAAATAATGAAAAACTGTTTTTT CASSPTGNNEKLFF
TRBJ2-1 NA TRBV7-2 TRBD1 TGTGCCAGCAGCCCTCGACGTTTCACAGGGGTGGGCGATGAGCAGTTCTTC CASSPRRFTGVGDEQFF
TRBJ2-3 NA TRBV4-1 TRBD2 TGCGCCAGCAGCCACCCACGAGCGGGAATGTCAGATACGCAGTATTTT CASSHPRAGMSDTQYF
TRBJ1-3 NA TRBV3-1/TRBV3-2 NA TGTGCCAGCAGCCAAGACAGGACAACCGGAAACACCATATATTTT CASSQDRTTGNTIYF
TRBJ2-7 NA TRBV4-1 TRBD1 TGCGCCAGCAGCCAAGCCGGGACAGGAGCCTACGAGCAGTACTTC CASSQAGTGAYEQYF
TRBJ1-5 NA TRBV2 TRBD1 TGTGCCAGCAGTGGGGGACAGGGGATTGGTCAGCCCCAGCATTTT CASSGGQGIGQPQHF
TRBJ2-1 few TRBV5-1 TRBD2 TGCGCCAGCAGCTCCCGGCCCCTAGCGGGAGAACCCTCCTACAATGAGCAGTTCTTC CASSSRPLAGEPSYNEQFF
TRBJ2-7 NA TRBV2 TRBD1 TGTGCCAGCAGTGATATGGGACAGGGGAACCACGAGCAGTACTTC CASSDMGQGNHEQYF
TRBJ1-5 NA TRBV5-3 TRBD1 TGTGCCAGAAGCAGAAGAGGGACAGATAGCAATCAGCCCCAGCATTTT CARSRRGTDSNQPQHF
TRBJ1-2 NA TRBV29-1 TRBD1 TGCAGCGCGCACAGTCAGGGGGCGCGGGGCTATGGCTACACCTTC CSAHSQGARGYGYTF
TRBJ1-3 NA TRBV6-2/TRBV6-3 NA TGTGCCAGCAGTGGACAGCCTATACCGTCTGGAAACACCATATATTTT CASSGQPIPSGNTIYF
TRBJ1-1 NA TRBV3-1/TRBV3-2 NA TGTGCCAGCAGCCAAGGCAGGGGTACTGAAGCTTTCTTT CASSQGRGTEAFF
TRBJ1-2 NA TRBV28 NA TGTGCCAGCAGCCTTCGCAGGGTTACCTATGGCTACACCTTC CASSLRRVTYGYTF
TRBJ1-2 few TRBV5-1 NA TGCGCCAGCAGCCCCGGACAGTACTATGGCTACACCTTC CASSPGQYYGYTF
TRBJ2-7 NA TRBV2 NA TGTGCCAGCGGTAGGGGAAGCTCCTACGAGCAGTACTTC CASGRGSSYEQYF
TRBJ2-7 once TRBV7-2 NA TGTGCCAGCAGCCCCTTACTAGTATACGAGCAGTACTTC CASSPLLVYEQYF
TRBJ2-1 NA TRBV4-3 NA TGCGCCAGCAGCCAAGGACTCTCCGATGAGCAGTTCTTC CASSQGLSDEQFF
TRBJ2-5 NA TRBV7-7 NA TGTGCCAGCAGCTTGAGCGGTTTACCCGGGGGACAAGAGACCCAGTACTTC CASSLSGLPGGQETQYF
TRBJ2-3 NA TRBV3-1/TRBV3-2 TRBD2 TGTGCCAGCAGCCCTCAGGGAGCGGGAGGCACAGATACGCAGTATTTT CASSPQGAGGTDTQYF
TRBJ2-5 NA TRBV4-1 TRBD2 TGCGCCAGCAGCCAAGACGGGGGGACTAGCGAGGGGGAGACCCAGTACTTC CASSQDGGTSEGETQYF
TRBJ1-2 NA TRBV4-2 TRBD1 TGTGCCACCGGAGATTCGGGACAGGGGGGAGCAGAGGGCTACACCTTC CATGDSGQGGAEGYTF
TRBJ2-7 NA TRBV2 NA TGTGCCAGCAGGGAGAACGGAGGAGTATTGGGCGAGCAGTACTTC CASRENGGVLGEQYF
TRBJ2-7 NA TRBV14 TRBD1 TGTGCCAGCAGCTCTGCGACAGGGGTCCACGAGCAGTACTTC CASSSATGVHEQYF
TRBJ2-5 once TRBV3-1/TRBV3-2 NA TGTGCCAGCAGCCAAGGTACAGCTAAAGAGACCCAGTACTTC CASSQGTAKETQYF
TRBJ2-4 NA TRBV3-1/TRBV3-2 NA TGTGCCAGCAGCCGGCTAGAGGGGGTAACCAAAAACATTCAGTACTTC CASSRLEGVTKNIQYF
TRBJ2-7 NA TRBV27 NA TGTGCCAGCCCCAACATCTGGGGCACCTACGAGCAGTACTTC CASPNIWGTYEQYF
TRBJ1-2 NA TRBV24-1 NA TGTGCCACCAGTGACCCAAAACAGGGTAACTATGGCTACACCTTC CATSDPKQGNYGYTF
TRBJ2-1 NA TRBV7-9 TRBD2 TGTGCCAGCCAACCTGAAGCGGGAAACAATGAGCAGTTCTTC CASQPEAGNNEQFF
TRBJ2-7 once TRBV10-3 NA TGTGCCATCAACGCGCCTGATAACTACGAGCAGTACTTC CAINAPDNYEQYF
TRBJ1-2 NA TRBV28 NA TGTGCCAGCAGTTTGAGCCGGACTCATGGCTACACCTTC CASSLSRTHGYTF
TRBJ2-6 NA TRBV7-6 NA TGTGCCAGCAGCTTAGCCGGCGGCTCTGGGGCCAACGTCCTGACTTTC CASSLAGGSGANVLTF
TRBJ1-4 NA TRBV5-6 TRBD1 TGTGCCAGCAGCTCCGGACAGGGACTACGTGAAAAACTGTTTTTT CASSSGQGLREKLFF
TRBJ2-3 NA TRBV11-2 TRBD2 TGTGCCAGCAGCCTAGCGGGAGCGAACACAGATACGCAGTATTTT CASSLAGANTDTQYF
TRBJ1-6 NA TRBV14 NA TGTGCCAGCAGCCAAGGTCCGGGGGTAAATAATTCACCCCTCCACTTT CASSQGPGVNNSPLHF
TRBJ1-4 NA TRBV7-3 NA TGTGCCAGCAGCTTAGGTCCCAGGGCGACTAATGAAAAACTGTTTTTT CASSLGPRATNEKLFF
TRBJ2-3 NA TRBV5-1 TRBD2 TGCGCCAGCAGCCAAAGCGGGAGGGAGGATACGCAGTATTTT CASSQSGREDTQYF
TRBJ2-1 NA TRBV4-3 TRBD2 TGCGCCAGCAGCCAGTTGAGACTAGCGGGAGGACCCCATTACTACAATGAGCAGTTCTTC CASSQLRLAGGPHYYNEQFF
TRBJ1-2 NA TRBV11-1 TRBD1 TGTGCCAGCAGCTGGACGGGACAGGGGTATGGCTACACCTTC CASSWTGQGYGYTF
TRBJ2-7 NA TRBV4-1 NA TGCGCCAGCAGCCAAGCGACCACCTCGGGGGGCACCTACGAGCAGTACTTC CASSQATTSGGTYEQYF
TRBJ1-3 NA TRBV18 TRBD1 TGTGCCAGCTCACCGGGACAGGGGGCTTACGGAAACACCATATATTTT CASSPGQGAYGNTIYF
TRBJ1-2 NA TRBV29-1 TRBD1 TGCAGCGGCGGGACAGCCTCCTATGGCTACACCTTC CSGGTASYGYTF
TRBJ2-7 NA TRBV4-3 NA TGCGCCAGCAGCCAATCCACAGGGTTTGGCGAGCAGTACTTC CASSQSTGFGEQYF
TRBJ1-1 NA TRBV5-4 NA TGTGCCAGCAGCCAGGTACAGGGAGCCAACACTGAAGCTTTCTTT CASSQVQGANTEAFF
TRBJ2-6 NA TRBV19 NA TGTGCCACATTAAATCCAGGGAAGGGTACTGGGGCCAACGTCCTGACTTTC CATLNPGKGTGANVLTF
TRBJ2-1 once TRBV7-3 NA TGTGCCAGCAGCTCGAGCTCCTACAATGAGCAGTTCTTC CASSSSSYNEQFF
TRBJ2-3 NA TRBV27 TRBD2 TGTGCCAGCGCGCTTAGCGGGCGCCGTAGCACAGATACGCAGTATTTT CASALSGRRSTDTQYF
TRBJ2-1 once TRBV7-2 TRBD1 TGTGCCAGCAGCCAGAGGACAGGGGGCGGGGATGAGCAGTTCTTC CASSQRTGGGDEQFF
TRBJ2-5 NA TRBV5-8 NA TGTGCCAGCCAGGGACTGGAAGAGACCCAGTACTTC CASQGLEETQYF
TRBJ2-7 once TRBV19 NA TGTGCCAGTAGCAGGGGCGGGCTAACCTACGAGCAGTACTTC CASSRGGLTYEQYF
TRBJ2-5 NA TRBV7-3 NA TGTGCCAGCAGCCCCACAGGGCTCCAAGAGACCCAGTACTTC CASSPTGLQETQYF